These T cell receptor beta chains were read from a single sample in a study of blood T cell repertoires in COVID-19. TCRdb's table, derived via immunoSEQ multiplex PCR, lists solely in-frame clones and lacks some. This sample yields roughly 340,000 clones, of which over 70% are seen a single time; roughly 6% belongs to the top ten. Sequencing was carried out using peripheral blood. The source is a woman between 50 and 59 years old with COVID-19, enrolled during active disease. Each CDR3 is given with its conserved first and last residue. The order of the fields is clone size, V gene, J gene, D gene, CDR3 protein, CDR3 DNA. The D gene is left open where the match is weak. Size is stated for part of the rows, as once, few or many counts, or as a class when the clone is expanded.

size: -
V: TRBV7-3
J: TRBJ2-1
D: -
CDR3: CASSLGSANEQFF
DNA: TGTGCCAGCAGCTTAGGAAGCGCCAATGAGCAGTTCTTC

size: -
V: TRBV24-1
J: TRBJ2-5
D: TRBD1
CDR3: CATSDTQGQPGETQYF
DNA: TGTGCCACCAGTGACACCCAGGGACAGCCCGGGGAGACCCAGTACTTC

size: -
V: TRBV6-2/TRBV6-3
J: TRBJ2-7
D: TRBD2
CDR3: CASSMLAGVSEQYF
DNA: TGTGCCAGCAGTATGCTAGCGGGAGTAAGCGAGCAGTACTTC

size: -
V: TRBV11-3
J: TRBJ2-5
D: -
CDR3: CASSRERETQYF
DNA: TGTGCCAGCAGCCGAGAAAGAGAGACCCAGTACTTC

size: -
V: TRBV5-5
J: TRBJ2-7
D: -
CDR3: CASSLVGDMAYEQYF
DNA: TGTGCCAGCAGCTTGGTAGGGGACATGGCCTACGAGCAGTACTTC

size: -
V: TRBV19
J: TRBJ2-7
D: -
CDR3: CASSLVKGRRASSYEQYF
DNA: TGTGCCAGTAGTCTAGTGAAGGGCCGGCGGGCCAGCTCCTACGAGCAGTACTTC

size: -
V: TRBV18
J: TRBJ1-3
D: TRBD1
CDR3: CASSPGLFRYGQGFHSGNTIYF
DNA: TGTGCCAGCTCACCAGGATTATTTCGATACGGACAGGGCTTCCACTCTGGAAACACCATATATTTT

size: -
V: TRBV21-1
J: TRBJ2-3
D: -
CDR3: CASSKVTLAGPSVDTDTQYF
DNA: TGTGCCAGCAGCAAAGTTACACTAGCGGGCCCCAGTGTGGACACAGATACGCAGTATTTT

size: -
V: TRBV7-8
J: TRBJ2-7
D: TRBD2
CDR3: CASSLGRTSGSYEQYF
DNA: TGTGCCAGCAGCTTAGGGAGGACTAGCGGAAGCTACGAGCAGTACTTC

size: -
V: TRBV5-5
J: TRBJ1-1
D: -
CDR3: CASSPGGAPLGTTEAFF
DNA: TGTGCCAGCAGCCCCGGAGGGGCGCCTCTTGGGACCACTGAAGCTTTCTTT

size: few
V: TRBV24-1
J: TRBJ1-3
D: TRBD1
CDR3: CATSDHRTGRSGNTIYF
DNA: TGTGCCACCAGTGACCACCGGACAGGCCGCTCTGGAAACACCATATATTTT